This T cell receptor beta chain originates from a study of T-cell reconstitution after alpha-beta-depleted transplantation in children. The TCRbeta library incorporated unique molecular identifiers. MiXCR, applied by TCRdb to the PCR reads, yields one record per CDR3 protein. The sample has some 340,000 distinct CDR3 sequences, 10% seen once. V lost 1 base and J lost 7, with 10 bases in between. In germline, CDR1 is DFQATT, CDR2 SNEGSKA (reference sequence). The CDR3 runs 12 residues. The receptor was derived from a human donor who donated a stem cell graft to a child with acute lymphoblastic leukemia. The rearrangement joins TRBV20-1 to TRBJ1-1; no firm D call. This specimen consisted of PBMCs from the stem cell graft donor, obtained from the stem cell graft. The CDR3 bases are TGCAGTGCTAGAGGTACAGAACTTGAAGCTTTCTTT. It specifies CSARGTELEAFF.